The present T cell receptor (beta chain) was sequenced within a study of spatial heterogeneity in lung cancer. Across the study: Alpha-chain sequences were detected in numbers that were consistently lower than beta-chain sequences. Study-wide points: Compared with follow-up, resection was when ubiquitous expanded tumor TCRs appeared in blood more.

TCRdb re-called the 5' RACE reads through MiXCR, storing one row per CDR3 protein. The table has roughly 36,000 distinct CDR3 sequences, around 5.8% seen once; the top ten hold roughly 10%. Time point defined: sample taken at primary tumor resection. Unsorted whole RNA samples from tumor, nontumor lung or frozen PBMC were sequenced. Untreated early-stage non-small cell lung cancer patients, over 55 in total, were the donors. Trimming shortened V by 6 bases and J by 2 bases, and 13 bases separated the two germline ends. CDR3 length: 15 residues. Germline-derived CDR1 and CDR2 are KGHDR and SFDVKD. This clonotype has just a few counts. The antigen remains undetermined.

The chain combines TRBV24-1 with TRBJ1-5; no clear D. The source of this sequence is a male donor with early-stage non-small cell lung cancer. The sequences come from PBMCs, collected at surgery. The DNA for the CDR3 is TGTGCCACCAGTCCGGAAGGGAACGGCAATCAGCCCCAGCATTTT. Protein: CATSPEGNGNQPQHF.